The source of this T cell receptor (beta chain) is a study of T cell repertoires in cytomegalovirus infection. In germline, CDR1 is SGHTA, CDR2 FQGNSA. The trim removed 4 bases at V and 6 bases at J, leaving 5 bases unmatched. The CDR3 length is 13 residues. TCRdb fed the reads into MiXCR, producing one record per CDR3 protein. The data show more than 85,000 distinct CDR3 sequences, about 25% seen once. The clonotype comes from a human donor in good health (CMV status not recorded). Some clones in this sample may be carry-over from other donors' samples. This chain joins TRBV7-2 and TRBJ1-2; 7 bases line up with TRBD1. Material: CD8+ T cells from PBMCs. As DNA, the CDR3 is TGTGCCAGCAGCTCAGGGGGGGTCGATGGCTACACCTTC. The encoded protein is CASSSGGVDGYTF. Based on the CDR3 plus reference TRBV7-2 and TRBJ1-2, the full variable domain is GAGVSQSPSNKVTEKGKDVELRCDPISGHTALYWYRQSLGQGLEFLIYFQGNSAPDKSGLPSDRFSAERTGGSVSTLTIQRTQQEDSAVYLCASSSGGVDGYTFGSGTRLTVV.